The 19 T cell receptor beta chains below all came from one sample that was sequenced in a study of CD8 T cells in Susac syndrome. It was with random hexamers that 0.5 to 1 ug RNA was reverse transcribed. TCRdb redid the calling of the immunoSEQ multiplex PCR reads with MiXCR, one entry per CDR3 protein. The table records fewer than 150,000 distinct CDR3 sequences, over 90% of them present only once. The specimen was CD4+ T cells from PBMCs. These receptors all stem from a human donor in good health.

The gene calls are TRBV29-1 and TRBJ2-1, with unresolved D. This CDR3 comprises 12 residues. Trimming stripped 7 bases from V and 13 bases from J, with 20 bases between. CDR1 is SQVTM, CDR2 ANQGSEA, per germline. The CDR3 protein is CSAGLEPGNQFF. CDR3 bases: TGCAGCGCCGGCCTAGAGCCAGGTAATCAGTTCTTC.

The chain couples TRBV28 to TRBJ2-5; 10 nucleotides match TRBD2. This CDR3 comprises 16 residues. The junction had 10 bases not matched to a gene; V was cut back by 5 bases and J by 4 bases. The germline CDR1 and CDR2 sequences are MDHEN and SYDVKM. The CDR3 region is CASSPSWGLATETQYF. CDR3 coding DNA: TGTGCCAGCAGTCCAAGCTGGGGACTAGCGACAGAGACCCAGTACTTC.

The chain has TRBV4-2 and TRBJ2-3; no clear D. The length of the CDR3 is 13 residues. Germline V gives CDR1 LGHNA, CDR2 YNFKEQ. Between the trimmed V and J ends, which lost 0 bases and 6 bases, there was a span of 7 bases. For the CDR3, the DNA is TGTGCCAGCAGCCAAGATTTCAGGGATACGCAGTATTTT. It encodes CASSQDFRDTQYF.

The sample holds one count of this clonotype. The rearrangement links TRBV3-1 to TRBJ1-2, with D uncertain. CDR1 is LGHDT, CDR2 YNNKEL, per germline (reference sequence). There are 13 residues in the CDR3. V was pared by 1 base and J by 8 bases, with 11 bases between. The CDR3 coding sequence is TGTGCCAGCAGCCAAGCATCCTTAGGCGGCTACACCTTC. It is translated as CASSQASLGGYTF.

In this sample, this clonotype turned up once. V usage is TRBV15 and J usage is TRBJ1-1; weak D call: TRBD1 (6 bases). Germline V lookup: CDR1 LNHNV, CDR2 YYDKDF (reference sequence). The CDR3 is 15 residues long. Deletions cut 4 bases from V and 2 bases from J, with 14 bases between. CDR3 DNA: TGTGCCACCAGCACACTGGACAGCCGTAACACTGAAGCTTTCTTT. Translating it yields CATSTLDSRNTEAFF. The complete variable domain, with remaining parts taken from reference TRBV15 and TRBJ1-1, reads DAMVIQNPRYQVTQFGKPVTLSCSQTLNHNVMYWYQQKSSQAPKLLFHYYDKDFNNEADTPDNFQSRRPNTSFCFLDIRSPGLGDTAMYLCATSTLDSRNTEAFFGQGTRLTVV.

The CDR3 sequence: CATQDRAHEQYF. CDR3 in DNA: TGTGCCACTCAGGACAGGGCCCACGAGCAGTACTTC. V is TRBV19 and J is TRBJ2-7, with 8 bases matching TRBD1. V gave up 10 bases and J gave up 5 bases; unmatched junction bases: 7. The CDR3 is 12 residues long. Germline CDR1 and CDR2: LNHDA and SQIVND (reference sequence).

The CDR3 is CSVDPRGGLNEQFF. CDR3 DNA: TGCAGCGTTGATCCGAGGGGAGGGTTGAATGAGCAGTTCTTC. The rearrangement links TRBV29-1 to TRBJ2-1; 7 bases map to TRBD2. This CDR3 is built from 14 residues. Germline CDR1 reads SQVTM; CDR2 reads ANQGSEA. Trimming removed 3 bases from V and 7 bases from J; junction bases left unmatched: 9.

CDR3 sequence: CASTLGGRTYEQYF. CDR3 bases: TGTGCCAGCACCCTGGGGGGCCGAACCTACGAGCAGTACTTC. The chain employs TRBV12-3 or TRBV12-4 and TRBJ2-7, with D perhaps given as TRBD1 or TRBD2 (6 bases each). This CDR3 contains 14 residues. The V and J ends lost 7 bases and 2 bases respectively, with 15 bases between them.

The CDR3 protein is CASSQDAGRETQYF. The CDR3, as DNA: TGTGCCAGCAGCCAAGACGCGGGAAGGGAGACCCAGTACTTC. The chain carries TRBV3-1 and TRBJ2-5; tentatively, D is TRBD2 (6 bases). V was clipped by 0 bases and J by 5 bases, with 10 bases between them. The CDR3 loop spans 14 amino acids. Germline-derived CDR1 and CDR2 are LGHDT and YNNKEL (reference sequence).

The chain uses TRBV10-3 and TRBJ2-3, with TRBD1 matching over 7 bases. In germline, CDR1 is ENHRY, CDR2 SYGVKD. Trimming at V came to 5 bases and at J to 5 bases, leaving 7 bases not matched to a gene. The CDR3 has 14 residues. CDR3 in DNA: TGTGCCATCAGTAGACAGGGCTTGGGAGATACGCAGTATTTT. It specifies CAISRQGLGDTQYF.

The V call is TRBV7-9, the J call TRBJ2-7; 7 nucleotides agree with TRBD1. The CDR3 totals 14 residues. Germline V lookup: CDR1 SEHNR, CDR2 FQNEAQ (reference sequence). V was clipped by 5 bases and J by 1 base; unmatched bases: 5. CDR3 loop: CASSPDRVSYEQYF. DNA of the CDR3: TGTGCCAGCAGCCCCGACAGGGTGTCCTACGAGCAGTACTTC.

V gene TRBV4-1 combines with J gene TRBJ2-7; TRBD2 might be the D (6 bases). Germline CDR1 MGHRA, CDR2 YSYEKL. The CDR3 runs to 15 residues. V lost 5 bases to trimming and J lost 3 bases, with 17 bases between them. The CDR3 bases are TGCGCCAGCAGCTTACTCAAGGAGGGATACTACGAGCAGTACTTC. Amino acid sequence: CASSLLKEGYYEQYF.

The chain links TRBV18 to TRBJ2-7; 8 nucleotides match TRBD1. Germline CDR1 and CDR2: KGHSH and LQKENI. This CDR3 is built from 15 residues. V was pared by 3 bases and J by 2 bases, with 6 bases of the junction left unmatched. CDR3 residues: CASSPGTGLTYEQYF. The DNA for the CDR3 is TGTGCCAGCTCACCGGGGACAGGTCTTACCTACGAGCAGTACTTC.

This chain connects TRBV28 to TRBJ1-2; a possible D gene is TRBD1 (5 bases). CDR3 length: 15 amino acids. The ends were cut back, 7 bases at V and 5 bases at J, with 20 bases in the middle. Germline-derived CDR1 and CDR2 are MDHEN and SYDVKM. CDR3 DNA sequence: TGTGCCAGCAACCGTCAGGGAAGGGCTAGGTATGGCTACACCTTC. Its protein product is CASNRQGRARYGYTF.

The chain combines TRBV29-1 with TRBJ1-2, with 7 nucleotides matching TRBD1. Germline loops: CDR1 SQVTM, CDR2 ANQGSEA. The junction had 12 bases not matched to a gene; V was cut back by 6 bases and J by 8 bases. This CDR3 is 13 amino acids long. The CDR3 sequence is CSVPTGRYWGYTF. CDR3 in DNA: TGCAGCGTGCCGACAGGGCGCTACTGGGGCTACACCTTC.

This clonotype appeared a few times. The CDR3 loop is CASSLDTGGNTEAFF. The CDR3 region has the DNA TGTGCCAGCAGTTTAGACACGGGTGGGAACACTGAAGCTTTCTTT. V and J are TRBV12-3 or TRBV12-4 and TRBJ1-1, with D unclear. V lost 1 base, J lost 1 base, and 10 bases lay in between. The CDR3 extends over 15 amino acids.

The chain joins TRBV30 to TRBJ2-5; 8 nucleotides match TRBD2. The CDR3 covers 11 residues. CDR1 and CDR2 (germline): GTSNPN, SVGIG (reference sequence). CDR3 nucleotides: TGTGCTCTCGGGAGGGCGGAGACCCAGTACTTC. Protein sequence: CALGRAETQYF. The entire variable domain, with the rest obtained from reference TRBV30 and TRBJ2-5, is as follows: SQTIHQWPATLVQPVGSPLSLECTVEGTSNPNLYWYRQAAGRGLQLLFYSVGIGQISSEVPQNLSASRPQDRQFILSSKKLLLSDSGFYLCALGRAETQYFGPGTRLLVL.

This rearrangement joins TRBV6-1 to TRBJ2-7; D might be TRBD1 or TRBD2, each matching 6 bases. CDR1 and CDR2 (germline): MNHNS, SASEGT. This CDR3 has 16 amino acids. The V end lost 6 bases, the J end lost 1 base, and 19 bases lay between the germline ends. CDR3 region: CASSPGGGADSYEQYF. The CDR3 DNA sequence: TGTGCCAGCAGCCCCGGAGGGGGTGCGGATTCCTACGAGCAGTACTTC.

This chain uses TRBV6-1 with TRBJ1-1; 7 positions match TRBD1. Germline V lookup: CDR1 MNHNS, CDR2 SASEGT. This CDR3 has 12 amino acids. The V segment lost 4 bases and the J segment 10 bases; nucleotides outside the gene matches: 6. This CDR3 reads CASSGRQGSAFF. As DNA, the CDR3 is TGTGCCAGCAGTGGACGACAGGGATCAGCTTTCTTT.